Presented here are 25 T cell receptor beta chains from one specimen sequenced in a study of high-grade serous ovarian cancer treatment subgroups. Tumor tissue was taken before any definitive surgery or chemotherapy was given. The repertoire was sequenced with immunoSEQ multiplex PCR; TCRdb's copy has only in-frame clones and lacks some. This repertoire shows thousands of clones, more than 65% found once; its top ten account for roughly 15%. Sequencing was performed on tumor tissue. These receptor sequences come from a human donor with high-grade serous ovarian cancer.

The chain couples TRBV6-9 to TRBJ2-1; a possible D gene is TRBD2 (7 bases). V was cut by 6 bases and J by 8 bases, with 17 bases left in between. Germline-derived CDR1 and CDR2 are MNHGY and SVAAGI. The CDR3 sequence is 14 residues long. The CDR3 sequence is CASRGRGGSHEQFF. The CDR3 nucleotides are TGTGCCAGCAGGGGTAGGGGGGGGAGTCATGAGCAGTTCTTC.

The V and J genes are TRBV19 and TRBJ1-2; 8 nucleotides agree with TRBD1. This CDR3 spans 15 amino acids. The germline V gene has CDR1 LNHDA and CDR2 SQIVND (reference sequence). V shed 1 base, J shed 2 bases, and the junction held 3 bases outside the gene matches. This CDR3 reads CASSIGRTGNYGYTF. The DNA of the CDR3 is TGTGCCAGTAGTATAGGGCGGACAGGGAACTATGGCTACACCTTC. Looking up the rest from reference TRBV19 and TRBJ1-2 gives the full variable domain: DGGITQSPKYLFRKEGQNVTLSCEQNLNHDAMYWYRQDPGQGLRLIYYSQIVNDFQKGDIAEGYSVSREKKESFPLTVTSAQKNPTAFYLCASSIGRTGNYGYTFGSGTRLTVV.

The chain links TRBV5-8 to TRBJ2-3, with TRBD2 as a possible D gene (5 bases). Germline CDR1 and CDR2: SGHTS and YDEGEE. This CDR3 comprises 16 residues. V was shortened by 3 bases and J by 4 bases, with 18 bases between the two germline ends. The CDR3 DNA is TGTGCCAGCAGCTCGGTCGTGTCTATCGGGGCAGATACGCAGTATTTT. This codes for CASSSVVSIGADTQYF.

The rearrangement links TRBV25-1 to TRBJ2-3; TRBD1 aligns across 7 bases. The germline gives CDR1 MGHDK, CDR2 SYGVNS. Trimming removed 6 bases from V and 0 bases from J; junction bases left unmatched: 6. The CDR3 loop spans 15 amino acids. CDR3 nucleotides: TGTGCCAGCAGGGGGGACAGTTCTAGCACAGATACGCAGTATTTT. It translates to CASRGDSSSTDTQYF.

The chain combines TRBV7-2 with TRBJ1-2; D is undetermined. The CDR3 consists of 15 residues. Trimming pared 1 base from V and 8 bases from J, leaving 17 bases between. Germline V CDR1 and CDR2: SGHTA, FQGNSA. CDR3 sequence reads: CASSLDGFGSRGYTF. DNA for the CDR3: TGTGCCAGCAGCTTAGACGGTTTTGGTTCTCGCGGCTACACCTTC.

This clone was seen only a few times. The gene calls are TRBV2 and TRBJ1-1; a possible D gene is TRBD1 (6 bases). This CDR3 is 15 amino acids long. V shed 7 bases and J shed 0 bases, with 15 bases lying between them. Germline-derived CDR1 and CDR2 are SNHLY and FYNNEI. DNA for the CDR3: TGTGCCAGCATCCGGGGACAAATTATGAACACTGAAGCTTTCTTT. Translated: CASIRGQIMNTEAFF.

The chain joins TRBV6-4 to TRBJ2-1, with a possible D match to TRBD1 (6 bases). The germline V gene encodes CDR1 MRHNA and CDR2 SNTAGT. The CDR3 contains 13 residues. V gave up 2 bases and J gave up 5 bases, with 7 bases separating them. The CDR3 DNA reads TGTGCCAGCAGTGACCGGGACAACAATGAGCAGTTCTTC. This translates into CASSDRDNNEQFF.

The rearrangement joins TRBV15 to TRBJ1-1; 9 bases agree with TRBD1. The CDR3 loop spans 17 amino acids. Germline assignment: CDR1 LNHNV and CDR2 YYDKDF (reference sequence). V trimming: 2 bases; J trimming: 5 bases; junction bases outside the gene matches: 12. CDR3 in DNA: TGTGCCACCAGCAGACCAGGACAGGGGATTAAGGGGACTGAAGCTTTCTTT. Translating gives CATSRPGQGIKGTEAFF.

This clone was seen a handful of times. V is TRBV7-9 and J is TRBJ1-2, with 9 bases fitting TRBD1. Germline V gene lookup returns CDR1 SEHNR and CDR2 FQNEAQ (reference sequence). V was pared by 7 bases and J by 7 bases, with 4 bases of the junction left unmatched. This CDR3 contains 12 residues. The CDR3 loop is CASNPTGGGYTF. The CDR3, as DNA: TGTGCCAGCAACCCGACAGGGGGTGGCTACACCTTC. The full variable domain, completed using reference TRBV7-9 and TRBJ1-2, is DTGVSQNPRHKITKRGQNVTFRCDPISEHNRLYWYRQTLGQGPEFLTYFQNEAQLEKSRLLSDRFSAERPKGSFSTLEIQRTEQGDSAMYLCASNPTGGGYTFGSGTRLTVV.

The V gene is TRBV9, the J gene TRBJ2-1; TRBD2 matches at 14 bases. The junction had 7 bases not matched to a gene; V was cut back by 6 bases and J by 5 bases. The CDR3 sequence is 16 residues long. Per germline, CDR1 SGDLS and CDR2 YYNGEE. In DNA, the CDR3 is TGTGCCAGCAACAAGGGGACTAGCGGGGGCAACAATGAGCAGTTCTTC. This sequence encodes CASNKGTSGGNNEQFF.

The gene calls are TRBV2 and TRBJ1-3; D gene unclear. Germline-derived CDR1 and CDR2 are SNHLY and FYNNEI. V was pared by 8 bases and J by 0 bases, with 14 bases between. The CDR3 has 15 amino acids. CDR3 in DNA: TGTGCCAGCTTAAGCCTCCTGGACTCTGGAAACACCATATATTTT. Translation gives CASLSLLDSGNTIYF.

The rearrangement joins TRBV5-1 to TRBJ1-1; D might be TRBD1 (6 bases). Germline V lookup: CDR1 SGHRS, CDR2 YFSETQ. The CDR3 length is 15 residues. Trimming removed 3 bases at V and 4 bases at J, with 16 bases between. This chain's CDR3 is CASSSTGRAGTEAFF. CDR3 DNA: TGCGCCAGCAGCTCTACAGGGCGCGCGGGCACTGAAGCTTTCTTT.

The rearrangement joins TRBV7-9 to TRBJ2-7, with 10 positions matching TRBD1. This CDR3 contains 15 residues. The V gene end was trimmed by 5 bases and the J gene end by 3 bases; junction bases not matched to a gene: 7. CDR1 SEHNR and CDR2 FQNEAQ come from the germline V gene (reference sequence). CDR3 nucleotide sequence: TGTGCCAGCAGCCTCCGGACAGGGGGATTCTACGAGCAGTACTTC. Its translation is CASSLRTGGFYEQYF.

The chain carries TRBV7-9 and TRBJ1-1, with TRBD1 as a possible D gene (5 bases). Germline values: CDR1 SEHNR, CDR2 FQNEAQ (reference sequence). The CDR3 runs to 15 residues. V shed 5 bases and J shed 2 bases, with 15 bases lying between them. CDR3 sequence reads: CASSPERQGNTEAFF. CDR3 bases: TGTGCCAGCAGCCCCGAGCGTCAGGGTAACACTGAAGCTTTCTTT.

This rearrangement joins TRBV19 to TRBJ2-2; tentative D call: TRBD2 (7 bases). Trimming removed 6 bases at V and 4 bases at J, with 18 bases between. The germline V gene has CDR1 LNHDA and CDR2 SQIVND (reference sequence). The CDR3 consists of 16 residues. In nucleotides, the CDR3 is TGTGCCAGTAGATATGGGGGGGGGCAGAGCACCGGGGAGCTGTTTTTT. Protein product: CASRYGGGQSTGELFF.

The chain joins TRBV11-2 to TRBJ2-6; D may correspond to TRBD1 or TRBD2 (5 bases each). This CDR3 contains 16 residues. Germline CDR1 reads SGHAT; CDR2 reads FQNNGV. The germline V and J ends were trimmed by 0 bases and 3 bases, with 9 bases remaining between them. The chain's CDR3 is CASSLDLGVGANVLTF. The DNA of the CDR3 is TGTGCCAGCAGCTTAGATCTGGGGGTTGGGGCCAACGTCCTGACTTTC.

This clone was counted between two and nine times. The chain recombines TRBV18 with TRBJ1-5; TRBD1 agrees at 8 bases. The J segment lost 5 bases and the V segment lost 3 bases, leaving 3 bases of the junction unmatched. Per germline, CDR1 KGHSH and CDR2 LQKENI. The CDR3 has 14 amino acids. CDR3 sequence: CASSPLDRDQPQHF. The CDR3 DNA sequence: TGTGCCAGCTCACCTCTGGACAGGGATCAGCCCCAGCATTTT.

This clone appeared once. The V and J genes are TRBV14 and TRBJ1-1, with no clear D. The V and J ends lost 0 bases and 11 bases respectively, with 13 bases between them. CDR1 is SGHDN and CDR2 is FVKESK in the germline V gene. The CDR3 covers 13 residues. The CDR3 protein is CASSQDLGSAAFF. Here the CDR3 DNA reads TGTGCCAGCAGCCAAGATTTAGGGAGTGCGGCTTTCTTT.

This clone was counted only a few times. The J gene is TRBJ2-1, the V gene TRBV19; TRBD2 matches 7 bases. CDR3 length: 15 residues. The germline CDR1 and CDR2 sequences are LNHDA and SQIVND (reference sequence). The trim removed 4 bases at V and 0 bases at J, leaving 3 bases unmatched. The CDR3 here is CASSRGGSSYNEQFF. The DNA of the CDR3 is TGTGCCAGTAGTAGGGGAGGGAGCTCCTACAATGAGCAGTTCTTC.

The genes are TRBV28 and TRBJ2-4, with 8 positions matching TRBD2. V lost 6 bases and J lost 7; bases outside the gene matches: 5. The CDR3 extends over 13 amino acids. Germline CDR1 is MDHEN and CDR2 is SYDVKM. DNA of the CDR3: TGTGCCAGCAGCTCGGGAGGGGATAACATTCAGTACTTC. Protein: CASSSGGDNIQYF.

The rearrangement uses TRBV19 and TRBJ1-1; D is ambiguous. The CDR3 runs to 16 residues. Trimming left V 0 bases short and J 5 bases short, with 16 bases between. Germline loops: CDR1 LNHDA, CDR2 SQIVND (reference sequence). The chain's CDR3 is CASSIDLPTSGTEAFF. DNA for the CDR3: TGTGCCAGTAGTATAGACCTACCTACGTCCGGGACTGAAGCTTTCTTT. The complete variable domain, with remaining parts taken from reference TRBV19 and TRBJ1-1, reads DGGITQSPKYLFRKEGQNVTLSCEQNLNHDAMYWYRQDPGQGLRLIYYSQIVNDFQKGDIAEGYSVSREKKESFPLTVTSAQKNPTAFYLCASSIDLPTSGTEAFFGQGTRLTVV.

In this sample, this clone turned up once. The chain carries TRBV6-1 and TRBJ2-3; weak D call: TRBD1 (5 bases). The CDR3 runs 13 residues. Trimming pared 7 bases from V and 2 bases from J, leaving 10 bases between. CDR1 and CDR2 from the germline V gene are MNHNS and SASEGT. The CDR3 here is CASTSGITDTQYF. For the CDR3, the DNA is TGTGCCAGCACGTCAGGGATCACAGATACGCAGTATTTT.

This sequence joins TRBV6-4 and TRBJ1-1; D unclear. V was trimmed by 5 bases and J by 4 bases, leaving 11 bases between them. CDR1 MRHNA and CDR2 SNTAGT come from the germline V gene. The CDR3 is 13 amino acids. DNA for the CDR3: TGTGCCAGCAGTCACATGGGAGTCACTGAAGCTTTCTTT. It is translated as CASSHMGVTEAFF.

The J gene is TRBJ2-5, the V gene TRBV11-2; D gene ambiguous. Trimming left V 0 bases short and J 5 bases short, with 10 bases between. From germline, CDR1 is SGHAT and CDR2 FQNNGV. This CDR3 is built from 14 residues. The CDR3 reads CASSLDRPPETQYF. The CDR3, as DNA: TGTGCCAGCAGCTTAGATCGTCCCCCGGAGACCCAGTACTTC.

This clone turned up a few times. V is TRBV7-6 and J is TRBJ2-3; 11 nucleotides match TRBD2. V shed 6 bases, J shed 1 base, and the junction held 3 bases outside the gene matches. There are 15 residues in the CDR3. CDR1 SGHVS and CDR2 FNYEAQ come from the germline V gene. The CDR3 loop is CASSKLAGGTDTQYF. DNA of the CDR3: TGTGCCAGCAGTAAACTAGCGGGGGGCACAGATACGCAGTATTTT.